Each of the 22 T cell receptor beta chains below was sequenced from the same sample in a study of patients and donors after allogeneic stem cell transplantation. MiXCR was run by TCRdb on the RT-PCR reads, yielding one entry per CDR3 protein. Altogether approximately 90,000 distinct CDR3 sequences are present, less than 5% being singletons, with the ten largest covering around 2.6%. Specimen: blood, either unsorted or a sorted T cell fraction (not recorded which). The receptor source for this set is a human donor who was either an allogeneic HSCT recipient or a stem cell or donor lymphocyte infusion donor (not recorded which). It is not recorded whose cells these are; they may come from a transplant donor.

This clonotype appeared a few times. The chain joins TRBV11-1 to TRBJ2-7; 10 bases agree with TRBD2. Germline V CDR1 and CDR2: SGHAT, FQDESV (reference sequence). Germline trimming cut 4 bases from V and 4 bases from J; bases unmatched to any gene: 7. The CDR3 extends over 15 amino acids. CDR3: CASSSLLAGVYEQYF. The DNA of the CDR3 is TGTGCCAGCAGCTCCCTTCTAGCGGGAGTATACGAGCAGTACTTC. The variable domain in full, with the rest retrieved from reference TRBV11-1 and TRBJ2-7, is EAEVAQSPRYKITEKSQAVAFWCDPISGHATLYWYRQILGQGPELLVQFQDESVVDDSQLPKDRFSAERLKGVDSTLKIQPAELGDSAMYLCASSSLLAGVYEQYFGPGTRLTVT.

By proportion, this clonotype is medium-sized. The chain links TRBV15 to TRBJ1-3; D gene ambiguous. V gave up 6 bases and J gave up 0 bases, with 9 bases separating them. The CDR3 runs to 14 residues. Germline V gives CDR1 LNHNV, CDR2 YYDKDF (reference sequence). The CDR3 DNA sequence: TGTGCCACCAGGAACATGTACTCTGGAAACACCATATATTTT. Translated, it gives CATRNMYSGNTIYF.

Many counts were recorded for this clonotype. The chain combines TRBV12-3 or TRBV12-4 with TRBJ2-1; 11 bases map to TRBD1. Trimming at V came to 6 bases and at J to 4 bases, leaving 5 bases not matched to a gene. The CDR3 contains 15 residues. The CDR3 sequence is CASRRDRGGYNEQFF. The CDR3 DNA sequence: TGTGCCAGCAGGCGGGACAGGGGGGGGTACAATGAGCAGTTCTTC.

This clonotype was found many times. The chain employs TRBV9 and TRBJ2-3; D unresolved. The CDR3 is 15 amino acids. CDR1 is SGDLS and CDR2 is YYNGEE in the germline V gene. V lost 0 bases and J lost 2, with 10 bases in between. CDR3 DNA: TGTGCCAGCAGCGTAGGTTCGGTGAACACAGATACGCAGTATTTT. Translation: CASSVGSVNTDTQYF. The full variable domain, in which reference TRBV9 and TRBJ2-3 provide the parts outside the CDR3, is DSGVTQTPKHLITATGQRVTLRCSPRSGDLSVYWYQQSLDQGLQFLIQYYNGEERAKGNILERFSAQQFPDLHSELNLSSLELGDSALYFCASSVGSVNTDTQYFGPGTRLTVL.

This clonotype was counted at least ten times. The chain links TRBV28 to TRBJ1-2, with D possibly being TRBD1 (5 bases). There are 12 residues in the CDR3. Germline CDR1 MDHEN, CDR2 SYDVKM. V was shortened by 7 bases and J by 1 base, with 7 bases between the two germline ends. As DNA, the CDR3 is TGTGCCAGCATGACAGTTAACTATGGCTACACCTTC. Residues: CASMTVNYGYTF.

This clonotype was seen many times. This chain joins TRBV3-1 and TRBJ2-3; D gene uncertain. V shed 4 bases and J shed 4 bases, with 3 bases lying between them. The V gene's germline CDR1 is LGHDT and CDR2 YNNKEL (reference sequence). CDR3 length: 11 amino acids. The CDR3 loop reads CASSRSDTQYF. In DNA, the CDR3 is TGTGCCAGCAGCCGTTCAGATACGCAGTATTTT.

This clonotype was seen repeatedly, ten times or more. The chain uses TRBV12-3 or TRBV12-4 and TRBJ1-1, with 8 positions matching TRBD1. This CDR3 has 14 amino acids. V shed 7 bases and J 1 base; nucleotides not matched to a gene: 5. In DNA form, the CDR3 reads TGTGCCAGCACCCAGGGGGCCCCGAACACTGAAGCTTTCTTT. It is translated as CASTQGAPNTEAFF.

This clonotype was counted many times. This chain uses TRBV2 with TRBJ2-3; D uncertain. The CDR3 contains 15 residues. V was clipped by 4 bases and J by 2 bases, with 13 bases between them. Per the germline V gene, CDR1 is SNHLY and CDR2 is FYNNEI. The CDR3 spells CASSASRTATDTQYF. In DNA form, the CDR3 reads TGTGCCAGCAGTGCATCGCGGACCGCCACAGATACGCAGTATTTT.

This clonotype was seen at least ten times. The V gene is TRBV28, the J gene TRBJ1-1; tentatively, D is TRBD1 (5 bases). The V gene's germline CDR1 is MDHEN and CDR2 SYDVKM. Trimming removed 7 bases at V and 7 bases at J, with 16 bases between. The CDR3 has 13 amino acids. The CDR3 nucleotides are TGTGCCAGCACTTACAGGTTCCTAGGTGAAGCTTTCTTT. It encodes CASTYRFLGEAFF.

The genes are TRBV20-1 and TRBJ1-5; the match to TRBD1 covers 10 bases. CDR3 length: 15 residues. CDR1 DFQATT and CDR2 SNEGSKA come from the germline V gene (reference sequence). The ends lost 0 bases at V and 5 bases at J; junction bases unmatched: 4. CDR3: CSARDGGTGDQPQHF. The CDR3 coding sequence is TGCAGTGCTAGAGATGGAGGGACAGGGGATCAGCCCCAGCATTTT.

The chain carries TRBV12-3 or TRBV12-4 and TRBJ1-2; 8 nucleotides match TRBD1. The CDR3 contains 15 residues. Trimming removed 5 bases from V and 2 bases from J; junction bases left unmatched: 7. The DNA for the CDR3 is TGTGCCAGCAGTCCCGCCGGACAGGGAAACTATGGCTACACCTTC. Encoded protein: CASSPAGQGNYGYTF.

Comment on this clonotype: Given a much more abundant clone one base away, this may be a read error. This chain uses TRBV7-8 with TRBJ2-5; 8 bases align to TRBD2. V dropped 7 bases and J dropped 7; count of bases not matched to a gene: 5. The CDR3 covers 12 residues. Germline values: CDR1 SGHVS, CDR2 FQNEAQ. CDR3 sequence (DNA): TGTGCCAGCACCCCCCGGGAGGGGACCCAGTACTTC. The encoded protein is CASTPREGTQYF.

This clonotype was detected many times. This CDR3 is CSAKLAGYNEQFF. Here the CDR3 DNA reads TGCAGTGCTAAACTAGCGGGGTACAATGAGCAGTTCTTC. The chain uses TRBV20-1 and TRBJ2-1; TRBD2 agrees at 10 bases. The germline CDR1 and CDR2 sequences are DFQATT and SNEGSKA (reference sequence). CDR3 length: 13 residues. Unmatched junction bases numbered 1, after V lost 4 bases and J lost 4 bases.

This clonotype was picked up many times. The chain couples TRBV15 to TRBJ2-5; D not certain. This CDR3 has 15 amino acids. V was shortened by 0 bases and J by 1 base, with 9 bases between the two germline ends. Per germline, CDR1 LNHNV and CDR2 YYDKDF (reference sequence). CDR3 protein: CATSRDRLAQETQYF. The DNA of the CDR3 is TGTGCCACCAGCAGAGATCGCCTCGCCCAAGAGACCCAGTACTTC.

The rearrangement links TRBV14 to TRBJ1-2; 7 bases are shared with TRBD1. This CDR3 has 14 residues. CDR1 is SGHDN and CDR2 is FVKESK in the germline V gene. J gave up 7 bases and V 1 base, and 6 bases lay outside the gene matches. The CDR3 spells CASSQARQGGGYTF. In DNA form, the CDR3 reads TGTGCCAGCAGCCAAGCGCGGCAGGGGGGTGGCTACACCTTC.

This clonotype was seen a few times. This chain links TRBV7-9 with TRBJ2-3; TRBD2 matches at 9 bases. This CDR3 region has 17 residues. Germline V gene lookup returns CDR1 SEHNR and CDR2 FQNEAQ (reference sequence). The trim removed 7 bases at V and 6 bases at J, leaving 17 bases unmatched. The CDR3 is CASTPGQGRGGADTQYF. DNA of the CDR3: TGTGCCAGCACCCCTGGTCAAGGGCGGGGGGGCGCGGATACGCAGTATTTT.

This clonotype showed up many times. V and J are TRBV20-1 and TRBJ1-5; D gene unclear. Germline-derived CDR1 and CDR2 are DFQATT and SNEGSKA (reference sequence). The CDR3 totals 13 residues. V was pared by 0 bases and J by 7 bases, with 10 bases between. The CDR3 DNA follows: TGCAGTGCTAGAGACGGGCCGGGGCAGCCCCAGCATTTT. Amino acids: CSARDGPGQPQHF.

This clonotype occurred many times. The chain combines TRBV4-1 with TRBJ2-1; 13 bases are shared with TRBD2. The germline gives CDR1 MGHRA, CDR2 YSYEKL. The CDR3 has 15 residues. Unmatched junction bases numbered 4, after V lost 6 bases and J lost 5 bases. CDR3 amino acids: CASRGGLAGNNEQFF. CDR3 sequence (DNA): TGCGCCAGCAGGGGGGGACTAGCGGGAAACAATGAGCAGTTCTTC.

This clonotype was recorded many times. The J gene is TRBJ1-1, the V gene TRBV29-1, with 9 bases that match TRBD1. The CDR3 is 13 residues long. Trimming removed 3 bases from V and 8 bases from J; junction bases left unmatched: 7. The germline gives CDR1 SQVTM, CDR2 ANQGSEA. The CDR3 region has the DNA TGCAGCGTTGAGCGGACAGGGGTTAGAGAAGCTTTCTTT. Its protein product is CSVERTGVREAFF.

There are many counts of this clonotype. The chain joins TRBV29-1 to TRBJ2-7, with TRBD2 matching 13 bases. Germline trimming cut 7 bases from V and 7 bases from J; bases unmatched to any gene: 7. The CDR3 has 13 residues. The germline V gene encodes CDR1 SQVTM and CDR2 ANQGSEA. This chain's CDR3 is CSARTSGRREQYF. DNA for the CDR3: TGCAGCGCCCGGACTAGCGGGAGACGGGAGCAGTACTTC.

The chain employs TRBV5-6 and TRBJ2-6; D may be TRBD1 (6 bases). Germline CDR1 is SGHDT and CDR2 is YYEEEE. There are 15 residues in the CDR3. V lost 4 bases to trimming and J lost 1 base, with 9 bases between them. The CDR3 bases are TGTGCCAGCAGCCCAGGGGTGTCTGGGGCCAACGTCCTGACTTTC. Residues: CASSPGVSGANVLTF. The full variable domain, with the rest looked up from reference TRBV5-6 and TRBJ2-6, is DAGVTQSPTHLIKTRGQQVTLRCSPKSGHDTVSWYQQALGQGPQFIFQYYEEEERQRGNFPDRFSGHQFPNYSSELNVNALLLGDSALYLCASSPGVSGANVLTFGAGSRLTVL.

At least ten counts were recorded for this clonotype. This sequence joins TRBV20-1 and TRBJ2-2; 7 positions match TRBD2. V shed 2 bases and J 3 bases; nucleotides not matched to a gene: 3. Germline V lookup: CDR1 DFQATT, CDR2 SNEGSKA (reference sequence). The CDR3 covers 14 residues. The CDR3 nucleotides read TGCAGTGCTAGATGGCTAGCGGACACCGGGGAGCTGTTTTTT. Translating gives CSARWLADTGELFF.